This T cell receptor beta chain stems from a study of CD8+ T cells in alopecia areata. Concerning this clone itself: Its antigen is unknown.

Peripheral blood and lesional scalp punch biopsies came from alopecia areata patients. PBMCs served as the source from which CD4+ and CD8+ T cells were sorted. Study observations and caveats: Unlike in mice, where it was clearer, TCR sharing across patients was less clear, possibly HLA-related.

The germline V gene has CDR1 SGHNT and CDR2 YYREEE (reference sequence). V was clipped by 2 bases and J by 7 bases; unmatched bases: 8. The CDR3 contains 14 residues. Once RNA had been extracted, it was reverse transcribed into cDNA to act as the sequencing template. Using immunoSEQ multiplex PCR, the repertoire was profiled, and TCRdb retains in-frame clones only, with some absent. The sample lists 150,000 or so clones, about 50% seen once, with roughly a sixth in the top ten. V gene TRBV5-4 combines with J gene TRBJ1-2; 7 positions agree with TRBD1. The sample consisted of CD8+ T cells sorted from blood, taken at week 0. The sequence derives from a human donor with alopecia areata. CDR3 DNA sequence: TGTGCCAGCAGCTTTAAGGGGGCGCACCCTGGCTACACCTTC. Residues: CASSFKGAHPGYTF.